The 5 T cell receptor beta chains reported below all come from one sample, sequenced in a study of cytomegalovirus exposure and HLA in healthy donors. The PCR used 60 Vbeta and 13 Jbeta primers. Generated by immunoSEQ multiplex PCR, the TCRdb table keeps only in-frame clones and is missing some. The table shows about 140,000 clones, with under 80% occurring only once. Source material: PBMCs. The receptors come from a male donor in good health and CMV-seronegative.

The rearrangement links TRBV30 to TRBJ2-7; D uncertain. Germline assignment: CDR1 GTSNPN and CDR2 SVGIG (reference sequence). The CDR3 spans 13 residues. V was pared by 2 bases and J by 6 bases, with 14 bases between. CDR3 sequence reads: CAWSPNSFGEQYF. The CDR3, as DNA: TGTGCCTGGAGTCCTAACAGTTTCGGCGAGCAGTACTTC.

This rearrangement joins TRBV4-1 to TRBJ2-1, with 8 bases matching TRBD2. V lost 1 base and J lost 4; bases outside the gene matches: 9. This CDR3 contains 17 residues. CDR1 is MGHRA and CDR2 is YSYEKL in the germline V gene. The CDR3 region is CASSQGVIAGTYNEQFF. The CDR3 DNA sequence: TGCGCCAGCAGCCAAGGGGTAATAGCGGGAACGTACAATGAGCAGTTCTTC.

J is TRBJ2-7 and V is TRBV30; TRBD2 aligns across 9 bases. Per germline, CDR1 GTSNPN and CDR2 SVGIG (reference sequence). The CDR3 contains 14 residues. V trimming: 2 bases; J trimming: 2 bases; junction bases outside the gene matches: 4. CDR3 residues: CAWSLLAGTYEQYF. In DNA, the CDR3 is TGTGCCTGGAGTCTTCTAGCGGGGACCTACGAGCAGTACTTC.

V gene TRBV5-1 combines with J gene TRBJ2-5; possibly TRBD2 for D (5 bases). V was cut by 6 bases and J by 7 bases, with 10 bases left in between. This CDR3 comprises 11 residues. CDR1 is SGHRS and CDR2 is YFSETQ in the germline V gene. CDR3 in amino acids: CASTEGGTQYF. DNA for the CDR3: TGCGCCAGCACAGAGGGCGGGACCCAGTACTTC.

The rearrangement links TRBV7-8 to TRBJ1-5; 9 bases are a match to TRBD1. Trimming at V came to 4 bases and at J to 7 bases, leaving 5 bases not matched to a gene. This CDR3 has 14 residues. The germline CDR1 and CDR2 sequences are SGHVS and FQNEAQ. The CDR3 region is CASSSTGGGQPQHF. The CDR3 DNA is TGTGCCAGCAGCTCTACAGGGGGCGGACAGCCCCAGCATTTT.